This is a list of T cell receptor beta chains from one sample in a study of T-cell memory formation after mild COVID-19. TCRdb analysed the 5' RACE reads with MiXCR anew, one entry per CDR3 protein. The sample lists 180,000 or so distinct CDR3 sequences; roughly 17% were seen once. Sequencing was performed on PBMCs or a T cell subset sorted from them (not recorded which). Receptors were obtained from an adult woman who had mild COVID-19 (a few samples of this study predate the infection). Cell type and time point are not known. The CDR3 runs from the conserved cysteine through the conserved F or W. A D gene is named only where the DNA matches it firmly. Clone size is not always given. Where it is, it says once, few, many or a class for expanded clones.

cdr3_aa cdr3_nt v_call clone_size j_call d_call
CASSSKAGANTGELFF TGTGCCAGCAGTTCCAAGGCAGGAGCGAACACCGGGGAGCTGTTTTTT TRBV7-3 - TRBJ2-2 -
CASSPRLTGNTEAFF TGTGCCAGCTCACCACGCCTGACAGGGAACACTGAAGCTTTCTTT TRBV18 - TRBJ1-1 -
CAWRPPGQAYNEQFF TGTGCCTGGAGGCCGCCGGGACAGGCCTACAATGAGCAGTTCTTC TRBV30 few TRBJ2-1 TRBD1
CASSLEYIGDEQFF TGCGCCAGCAGCTTGGAGTACATTGGGGATGAGCAGTTCTTC TRBV5-1 many TRBJ2-1 -
CASSLAGLDYQYF TGTGCCAGCAGCTTGGCGGGACTAGATTACCAGTATTTT TRBV5-5 - TRBJ2-3 TRBD2
CASRDRALQSYGYTF TGTGCCAGCAGGGACAGGGCACTTCAAAGCTATGGCTACACCTTC TRBV27 - TRBJ1-2 TRBD1
CSARPTLFNEKLFF TGCAGTGCTAGACCCACCTTGTTTAATGAAAAACTGTTTTTT TRBV20-1 few TRBJ1-4 -
CASSKDRETDTQYF TGCGCCAGCAGCAAGGACAGGGAGACAGATACGCAGTATTTT TRBV5-1 - TRBJ2-3 TRBD1
CASSSGTPNNEQYF TGCGCCAGCAGCTCTGGGACGCCGAACAACGAGCAGTACTTC TRBV5-1 - TRBJ2-7 -
CASSPPSGPPGANVLTF TGTGCCAGCTCACCACCGTCAGGCCCTCCTGGGGCCAACGTCCTGACTTTC TRBV18 many TRBJ2-6 -
CSALGQGGRGSNQPQHF TGCAGTGCGCTAGGACAGGGGGGTCGGGGCAGCAATCAGCCCCAGCATTTT TRBV20-1 few TRBJ1-5 TRBD1
CASSTSTAPLDEQYF TGTGCCAGCAGCACCTCGACAGCCCCTTTAGACGAGCAGTACTTC TRBV9 - TRBJ2-7 -
CSAYDPAGQPQHF TGCAGTGCTTACGACCCGGCGGGACAGCCCCAGCATTTT TRBV20-1 - TRBJ1-5 -
CSARDLQGGPQPQHF TGCAGTGCTAGAGATCTACAGGGGGGGCCTCAGCCCCAGCATTTT TRBV20-1 few TRBJ1-5 TRBD1
CASSLDGDRAAFF TGCGCCAGCAGCTTGGACGGGGATCGGGCAGCTTTCTTT TRBV5-1 few TRBJ1-1 -
CASSKGGTGSSYEQYF TGTGCCAGTAGTAAGGGAGGGACAGGGAGCTCCTACGAGCAGTACTTC TRBV19 few TRBJ2-7 TRBD1
CASSQEAANSEQFF TGCGCCAGCAGCCAAGAGGCGGCTAACAGTGAGCAGTTCTTC TRBV4-3 many TRBJ2-1 -
CATTRGYNNSPLHF TGTGCCACCACGAGGGGGTATAATAATTCACCCCTCCACTTT TRBV6-1 few TRBJ1-6 -
CASSQLYRGNGYTF TGTGCCAGCAGCCAACTCTACAGGGGTAATGGCTACACCTTC TRBV3-1 few TRBJ1-2 TRBD1
CASSLRLAGTSTDTQYF TGTGCCAGCAGTTTAAGACTAGCGGGGACGTCCACAGATACGCAGTATTTT TRBV7-6 many TRBJ2-3 TRBD2
CASSLIPGTEQYF TGTGCCAGCAGCTTAATCCCAGGGACCGAGCAGTACTTC TRBV7-9 few TRBJ2-7 -
CASSLGGQAVNYGYTF TGTGCCAGCAGCTTGGGGGGACAGGCCGTCAACTATGGCTACACCTTC TRBV5-5 - TRBJ1-2 TRBD1
CSARALGLSGETQYF TGCAGTGCTAGAGCGTTAGGACTTAGCGGGGAGACCCAGTACTTC TRBV20-1 - TRBJ2-5 TRBD2
CASSAQLEGLQYF TGTGCCAGCAGCGCTCAACTAGAGGGTCTACAGTATTTT TRBV9 - TRBJ2-3 -
CSAEEPTAQETQYF TGCAGTGCTGAGGAGCCGACAGCCCAAGAGACCCAGTACTTC TRBV20-1 few TRBJ2-5 -
CASSTSPGSLETQYF TGTGCCAGCAGCACCAGCCCCGGGAGTCTGGAGACCCAGTACTTC TRBV7-2 - TRBJ2-5 -
CASSPPRPNYEQYF TGTGCCAGCAGCCCGCCTCGGCCGAACTACGAGCAGTACTTC TRBV7-9 few TRBJ2-7 -
CASSLLGPAQGTEAFF TGCGCCAGCAGCTTGTTAGGACCCGCACAGGGCACTGAAGCTTTCTTT TRBV5-1 - TRBJ1-1 -
CASRSGQFYYNEQFF TGTGCCAGCAGATCGGGACAGTTCTACTACAATGAGCAGTTCTTC TRBV12-3/TRBV12-4 - TRBJ2-1 TRBD1
CASSPDSQETQYF TGCGCCAGCAGTCCCGACAGCCAAGAGACCCAGTACTTC TRBV5-1 few TRBJ2-5 -
CASSLAERGSTGELFF TGCGCCAGCAGCTTGGCCGAGCGGGGATCCACCGGGGAGCTGTTTTTT TRBV5-1 few TRBJ2-2 TRBD2
CASKRARGNEQFF TGTGCCAGCAAGCGAGCACGCGGGAATGAGCAGTTCTTC TRBV2 many TRBJ2-1 -
CASSPRPSSYNEQFF TGTGCCAGCAGCCCGCGGCCGAGCTCCTACAATGAGCAGTTCTTC TRBV7-3 few TRBJ2-1 -
CASSPDPGFQLHF TGTGCCAGCAGTCCGGACCCGGGCTTCCAGCTCCACTTT TRBV12-3/TRBV12-4 few TRBJ1-6 -
CASSPRRGKDYGYTF TGTGCCAGCAGTCCCCGCCGAGGGAAGGACTATGGCTACACCTTC TRBV12-3/TRBV12-4 - TRBJ1-2 -
CASSYGLTGGYDEQYF TGTGCCAGCAGCTACGGCCTTACAGGGGGCTATGACGAGCAGTACTTC TRBV7-6 few TRBJ2-7 TRBD1
CSAILRYLHTETQYF TGCAGTGCTATTCTAAGATACTTGCACACGGAGACCCAGTACTTC TRBV20-1 few TRBJ2-5 -
CASSQTGGKNTEAFF TGTGCCAGCAGTCAAACAGGGGGGAAGAACACTGAAGCTTTCTTT TRBV12-3/TRBV12-4 - TRBJ1-1 TRBD1
CASSQGGNQPQHF TGTGCCAGCTCACAAGGGGGCAATCAGCCCCAGCATTTT TRBV18 - TRBJ1-5 -
CATSDGSGTSAPYGYTF TGTGCCACCAGTGATGGTTCCGGGACATCTGCTCCCTATGGCTACACCTTC TRBV24-1 few TRBJ1-2 -
CASSLDYTDEQYF TGTGCCAGCAGCTTGGACTACACCGACGAGCAGTACTTC TRBV7-8 few TRBJ2-7 -
CASSTSGTGLHTQYF TGTGCCAGTAGTACCTCCGGGACAGGGCTTCATACGCAGTATTTT TRBV19 few TRBJ2-3 TRBD1
CASIGSSTDTQYF TGTGCCAGCATCGGCTCCAGCACAGATACGCAGTATTTT TRBV7-9 - TRBJ2-3 -
CAISESDLPNIQYF TGTGCCATCAGTGAGTCGGACTTGCCCAACATTCAGTACTTC TRBV10-3 - TRBJ2-4 -
CASRGGRTSNEKLFF TGCGCCAGCAGGGGGGGACGGACGTCTAATGAAAAACTGTTTTTT TRBV5-1 - TRBJ1-4 -
CASKGLGIGELFF TGTGCCAGCAAGGGTTTGGGAATAGGGGAGCTGTTTTTT TRBV12-3/TRBV12-4 - TRBJ2-2 -
CASSIGLERIDTQYF TGCGCCAGCAGCATCGGACTAGAGCGCATAGATACGCAGTATTTT TRBV5-1 few TRBJ2-3 TRBD2
CASSNRTGLAYEQYF TGTGCCAGCAGCAACAGAACGGGACTCGCCTACGAGCAGTACTTC TRBV21-1 - TRBJ2-7 -
CASRASNQPQHF TGTGCCAGCAGGGCTAGCAATCAGCCCCAGCATTTT TRBV6-1 few TRBJ1-5 -
CASSQGDTTSYEQYF TGTGCCAGCAGCCAGGGGGACACAACGTCCTACGAGCAGTACTTC TRBV4-2 - TRBJ2-7 -
CASSWRAAFF TGTGCCAGCAGTTGGCGCGCGGCTTTCTTT TRBV12-3/TRBV12-4 few TRBJ1-1 -
CSVKGGLNTEAFF TGCAGCGTCAAAGGGGGTTTGAACACTGAAGCTTTCTTT TRBV29-1 - TRBJ1-1 -
CSASRLTSGRYNEQFF TGCAGTGCTAGCCGCCTGACTAGCGGGAGGTATAATGAGCAGTTCTTC TRBV20-1 - TRBJ2-1 TRBD2